A single sample is the source of the 20 T cell receptor beta chains below, sequenced in a study of cytomegalovirus exposure and HLA in healthy donors. Data came from immunoSEQ multiplex PCR; TCRdb stores just in-frame clones and leaves some out. The sample has a few hundred thousand clones; 70% to 90% are singletons. The specimen sequenced was PBMCs. These receptors all stem from a young woman in good health and CMV-seronegative.

In DNA form, the CDR3 reads TGTGCCAGCAGCTTAGCAGCGCAGCGGCCCTACGAGCAGTACTTC. Translation: CASSLAAQRPYEQYF. The rearrangement joins TRBV7-6 to TRBJ2-7; perhaps TRBD2 as D (5 bases). Trimming took off 0 bases at V and 2 bases at J, with 11 bases between the two ends. The CDR3 consists of 15 residues. CDR1 is SGHVS, CDR2 FNYEAQ, per germline. Filled out from reference TRBV7-6 and TRBJ2-7, the complete variable domain reads GAGVSQSPRYKVTKRGQDVALRCDPISGHVSLYWYRQALGQGPEFLTYFNYEAQQDKSGLPNDRFSAERPEGSISTLTIQRTEQRDSAMYRCASSLAAQRPYEQYFGPGTRLTVT.

The chain carries TRBV2 and TRBJ2-1; a weak D match, TRBD2 (6 bases). Germline V gene lookup returns CDR1 SNHLY and CDR2 FYNNEI. V gave up 4 bases and J gave up 3 bases, with 16 bases separating them. This CDR3 contains 16 residues. DNA of the CDR3: TGTGCCAGCAGTGTACTAGCCCAGGGCCACTACAATGAGCAGTTCTTC. It is translated as CASSVLAQGHYNEQFF.

This sequence joins TRBV6-1 and TRBJ2-2; a possible D gene is TRBD1 (5 bases). Per the germline V gene, CDR1 is MNHNS and CDR2 is SASEGT. CDR3 length: 15 residues. V dropped 7 bases and J dropped 2 bases, with 14 bases sitting between them. The CDR3 DNA sequence: TGTGCCAGCACTGTCTACAGGATAAACACCGGGGAGCTGTTTTTT. Translated, it gives CASTVYRINTGELFF.

The table lists this clone with a count of one. The chain is built from TRBV9 and TRBJ2-2; D perhaps matches TRBD2 (5 bases). V dropped 0 bases and J dropped 6 bases, with 6 bases sitting between them. CDR1 SGDLS and CDR2 YYNGEE come from the germline V gene. The CDR3 runs to 13 residues. The CDR3 loop reads CASSVAEAGELFF. The CDR3 DNA is TGTGCCAGCAGCGTAGCGGAGGCCGGGGAGCTGTTTTTT.

This chain uses TRBV5-8 with TRBJ2-1, with 13 bases aligning to TRBD2. Germline CDR1 SGHTS, CDR2 YDEGEE. The CDR3 consists of 16 residues. Trimming at V came to 1 base and at J to 8 bases, leaving 6 bases not matched to a gene. The CDR3 loop is CASSLKTSGRPHEQFF. The CDR3 coding sequence is TGTGCCAGCAGCTTGAAGACTAGCGGGAGGCCCCATGAGCAGTTCTTC.

The chain couples TRBV10-3 to TRBJ2-7; 7 bases are a match to TRBD1. The CDR3 has 13 amino acids. CDR1 is ENHRY and CDR2 is SYGVKD in the germline V gene. With V trimmed by 7 bases and J by 6 bases, 9 bases remained unmatched. The CDR3 spells CAINTGQPSEQYF. The CDR3 DNA reads as TGTGCCATCAACACGGGACAGCCCTCCGAGCAGTACTTC.

The chain uses TRBV6-1 and TRBJ1-6, with unresolved D. CDR3 length: 15 amino acids. Germline V gene sequence: CDR1 MNHNS, CDR2 SASEGT. V shed 10 bases and J shed 6 bases, with 19 bases lying between them. CDR3 in amino acids: CATSPGREGNSPLHF. The CDR3 DNA follows: TGTGCCACCTCCCCAGGCCGGGAAGGTAATTCACCCCTCCACTTT.

This rearrangement joins TRBV10-2 to TRBJ2-7, with a possible D match to TRBD2 (6 bases). This CDR3 is built from 15 residues. Germline V gene lookup returns CDR1 WSHSY and CDR2 SAAADI. Trimming pared 6 bases from V and 4 bases from J, leaving 19 bases between. The CDR3, as DNA: TGCGCCAGCAGACATGGGGCGGGGCAGCATTACGAGCAGTACTTC. Protein product: CASRHGAGQHYEQYF.

The chain links TRBV7-7 to TRBJ2-2; D is perhaps TRBD1 (5 bases). Germline values: CDR1 SSHAT, CDR2 FNYEAQ (reference sequence). The V end was cut by 6 bases, the J end by 8 bases, with 19 bases between. The CDR3 runs to 15 residues. In DNA form, the CDR3 reads TGTGCCAGCAGTTCGACCACAGGTTCTACTGGGGAGCTGTTTTTT. It yields the protein CASSSTTGSTGELFF.

This clone appeared once. The chain couples TRBV19 to TRBJ1-5, with TRBD1 matching 9 bases. V lost 6 bases and J lost 4; bases outside the gene matches: 7. The CDR3 length is 15 residues. The germline gives CDR1 LNHDA, CDR2 SQIVND (reference sequence). CDR3 loop: CASRFRDRVNQPQHF. In DNA, the CDR3 is TGTGCCAGTAGGTTCCGGGACAGGGTGAATCAGCCCCAGCATTTT.

The chain combines TRBV11-2 with TRBJ2-6, with 7 nucleotides matching TRBD1. With 4 bases clipped from V and 0 bases from J, the junction kept 3 bases outside the gene matches. Germline V gives CDR1 SGHAT, CDR2 FQNNGV. The CDR3 loop spans 16 amino acids. CDR3 DNA: TGTGCCAGCAGCTGGAGACAGGGCTCTGGGGCCAACGTCCTGACTTTC. It codes for CASSWRQGSGANVLTF.

V is TRBV10-1 and J is TRBJ2-2, with 7 bases aligning to TRBD2. The CDR3 runs to 13 residues. The V and J ends lost 8 bases and 0 bases, in that order; junction bases with no gene match: 0. Germline V gene sequence: CDR1 WNHNN, CDR2 SYGVQD (reference sequence). The DNA for the CDR3 is TGCGCCAGCGGGGGGGCGAACACCGGGGAGCTGTTTTTT. Its translation: CASGGANTGELFF.

The V call is TRBV30, the J call TRBJ2-7; 12 bases align to TRBD2. Per germline, CDR1 GTSNPN and CDR2 SVGIG (reference sequence). The CDR3 has 16 residues. The V gene end was trimmed by 2 bases and the J gene end by 2 bases; junction bases not matched to a gene: 7. The DNA of the CDR3 is TGTGCCTGGAGTCTCGCTAGCGGGGGGGTGGCCTACGAGCAGTACTTC. Its translation: CAWSLASGGVAYEQYF.

The CDR3 nucleotides are TGTGCCAGCAGCTTAGCCGGGGACAGGGGGTACACTGAAGCTTTCTTT. As protein: CASSLAGDRGYTEAFF. The chain has TRBV7-9 and TRBJ1-1, with TRBD1 matching over 11 bases. The V gene's germline CDR1 is SEHNR and CDR2 FQNEAQ (reference sequence). CDR3 length equals 16 residues. V dropped 0 bases and J dropped 3; count of bases not matched to a gene: 3.

The chain employs TRBV7-9 and TRBJ2-7; D perhaps matches TRBD1 (5 bases). Germline lookup yields CDR1 SEHNR and CDR2 FQNEAQ (reference sequence). The CDR3 is made up of 12 amino acids. V lost 5 bases and J lost 6, with 11 bases in between. This CDR3 reads CASSGARREQYF. For the CDR3, the DNA is TGTGCCAGCAGCGGGGCCAGGCGCGAGCAGTACTTC.

The chain's CDR3 is CASSLGNIQYF. Written as DNA, the CDR3 is TGTGCCAGCAGTCTAGGTAACATTCAGTACTTC. The V call is TRBV2, the J call TRBJ2-4; D remains ambiguous. The CDR3 runs 11 residues. Trimming shortened V by 5 bases and J by 7 bases, and 6 bases separated the two germline ends. Germline assignment: CDR1 SNHLY and CDR2 FYNNEI.

The rearrangement uses TRBV9 and TRBJ2-1; D gene ambiguous. Germline CDR1 is SGDLS and CDR2 is YYNGEE. CDR3 length: 13 residues. V lost 3 bases, J lost 10 bases, and 14 bases lay in between. CDR3 residues: CASSETGPSEQFF. The CDR3, as DNA: TGTGCCAGCAGCGAAACTGGGCCCAGCGAGCAGTTCTTC.

The gene calls are TRBV19 and TRBJ2-5; 7 bases align to TRBD2. Losses at the gene ends were 5 bases for V and 6 bases for J; bases not matched to a gene: 3. The CDR3 contains 12 residues. Germline CDR1 is LNHDA and CDR2 is SQIVND (reference sequence). CDR3 sequence: CASSGGGKTQYF. The CDR3 nucleotides are TGTGCCAGTAGTGGGGGAGGGAAGACCCAGTACTTC.

The chain links TRBV28 to TRBJ1-1; a possible D gene is TRBD1 (5 bases). The CDR3 extends over 13 amino acids. V was pared by 8 bases and J by 0 bases, with 10 bases between. Germline V CDR1 and CDR2: MDHEN, SYDVKM. The CDR3 reads CASSQGMNTEAFF. CDR3 nucleotide sequence: TGTGCCAGCTCCCAGGGCATGAACACTGAAGCTTTCTTT.

This clone occurred once. This chain uses TRBV5-1 with TRBJ1-3; D is ambiguous. With 4 bases removed from V and 0 bases from J, the gap between germline ends came to 14 bases. Looked up from germline, CDR1 is SGHRS and CDR2 is YFSETQ. The CDR3 spans 16 residues. CDR3 in amino acids: CASSQSGLSSGNTIYF. DNA for the CDR3: TGCGCCAGCAGCCAGTCCGGACTCAGCTCTGGAAACACCATATATTTT.